Shown below are 21 T cell receptor beta chains from a single sample sequenced in a study of blood T cells in healthy people across ages. Together with a sample-barcoded 5' primer, a J-beta primer mix was included in a second PCR lasting about 7 to 11 cycles. TCRdb recomputed calls from the 5' RACE reads with MiXCR, one row per CDR3 protein. The sample lists 1 million to 1.2 million distinct CDR3 sequences; roughly two fifths were seen once. Source material: blood. Every receptor here comes from a man between 18 and 35 years old in good health.

This clonotype came up a few times. J is TRBJ2-3 and V is TRBV27; D uncertain. CDR3 length: 15 amino acids. CDR1 and CDR2 (germline): MNHEY, SMNVEV (reference sequence). Trimming removed 4 bases at V and 0 bases at J, with 11 bases between. CDR3 residues: CASSSPVGSTDTQYF. The CDR3 nucleotides are TGTGCCAGCAGTTCCCCCGTGGGCAGCACAGATACGCAGTATTTT.

The rearrangement links TRBV6-5 to TRBJ2-2; either TRBD1 or TRBD2 may supply D (6 bases each). V was clipped by 0 bases and J by 3 bases, with 11 bases between them. CDR1 and CDR2 from the germline V gene are MNHEY and SVGAGI. CDR3 size: 16 residues. CDR3 sequence: CASSYSNRGDTGELFF. Here the CDR3 DNA reads TGTGCCAGCAGTTACTCGAATAGGGGGGACACCGGGGAGCTGTTTTTT.

Only a few counts were recorded for this clonotype. This chain connects TRBV27 to TRBJ1-1; D is unclear. CDR3 length: 14 residues. Germline V CDR1 and CDR2: MNHEY, SMNVEV (reference sequence). V lost 5 bases, J lost 0 bases, and 10 bases lay in between. The CDR3 loop reads CASSLTQLNTEAFF. The DNA for the CDR3 is TGTGCCAGCAGTCTTACCCAGTTGAACACTGAAGCTTTCTTT.

This clonotype was observed many times. The chain recombines TRBV20-1 with TRBJ1-1; the match to TRBD1 covers 8 bases. Germline trimming cut 4 bases from V and 2 bases from J; bases unmatched to any gene: 12. The CDR3 extends over 16 amino acids. CDR1 and CDR2 (germline): DFQATT, SNEGSKA (reference sequence). The chain's CDR3 is CSAIGQGGALNTEAFF. The CDR3 DNA follows: TGCAGTGCTATAGGACAGGGTGGGGCCCTAAACACTGAAGCTTTCTTT.

This clonotype has at least ten counts. It may be a read error: a sequence one base away is much more abundant. The rearrangement uses TRBV4-1 and TRBJ2-1, with TRBD2 identical over 15 bases. The CDR3 contains 19 residues. Trimming at V came to 4 bases and at J to 0 bases, leaving 7 bases not matched to a gene. Germline V lookup: CDR1 MGHRA, CDR2 YSYEKL. The CDR3 DNA reads as TGCGCCAGCAGCCTCGGACTAGCGGGGGGGGTACCCTCCTACAATGAGCAGTTCTTC. Translating gives CASSLGLAGGVPSYNEQFF.

The sample holds a few counts of this clonotype. V and J are TRBV7-7 and TRBJ2-5, with D hard to call. Trimming cost V 1 base and J 1 base, with 7 bases left between them. Per germline, CDR1 SSHAT and CDR2 FNYEAQ (reference sequence). This CDR3 has 14 amino acids. The CDR3 sequence: CASSLEWIQETQYF. The CDR3 DNA is TGTGCCAGCAGCTTAGAGTGGATCCAAGAGACCCAGTACTTC.

The table lists this clonotype with a few counts. The V gene is TRBV4-3, the J gene TRBJ1-2, with D perhaps matching TRBD1 (5 bases). Germline CDR1 reads LGHNA; CDR2 reads YSLEER. CDR3 size: 16 residues. V lost 0 bases and J lost 2, with 13 bases in between. The CDR3 nucleotides read TGCGCCAGCAGCCAAGATTGGGCAGGGAAAAACTATGGCTACACCTTC. Its translation: CASSQDWAGKNYGYTF.

This clonotype was observed many times. The chain carries TRBV20-1 and TRBJ1-2, with TRBD1 identical over 7 bases. The CDR3 totals 16 residues. Germline CDR1 reads DFQATT; CDR2 reads SNEGSKA (reference sequence). J gave up 5 bases and V 3 bases, and 15 bases lay outside the gene matches. Here the CDR3 reads CSARAVRDSKEYGYTF. DNA of the CDR3: TGCAGTGCTAGGGCGGTGCGGGACAGCAAGGAGTATGGCTACACCTTC.

This clonotype was picked up one time. The chain couples TRBV10-2 to TRBJ2-5, with TRBD2 identical over 8 bases. V shed 4 bases, J shed 4 bases, and the junction held 8 bases outside the gene matches. Looked up from germline, CDR1 is WSHSY and CDR2 is SAAADI. This CDR3 has 15 amino acids. The CDR3 bases are TGCGCCAGCAGTGGATCGGGAGGGCCTGGAGAGACCCAGTACTTC. Its translation is CASSGSGGPGETQYF.

The V gene is TRBV7-3, the J gene TRBJ2-1, with 7 bases fitting TRBD2. The CDR3 length is 15 residues. CDR1 is SGHTA, CDR2 FQGTGA, per germline. After removal of 5 bases from V and 0 bases from J, the junction contained 4 bases not matched to a gene. As DNA, the CDR3 is TGTGCCAGCAGCATCCGGACTAGCTCCTACAATGAGCAGTTCTTC. It is translated as CASSIRTSSYNEQFF. The full variable domain, its missing parts supplied by reference TRBV7-3 and TRBJ2-1, is GAGVSQTPSNKVTEKGKYVELRCDPISGHTALYWYRQSLGQGPEFLIYFQGTGAADDSGLPNDRFFAVRPEGSVSTLKIQRTERGDSAVYLCASSIRTSSYNEQFFGPGTRLTVL.

The V and J genes are TRBV20-1 and TRBJ2-1; no clear D gene. This CDR3 comprises 14 residues. Trimming stripped 6 bases from V and 2 bases from J, with 14 bases between. Germline CDR1 reads DFQATT; CDR2 reads SNEGSKA (reference sequence). CDR3 residues: CSALDLSPYNEQFF. The DNA of the CDR3 is TGCAGTGCCTTGGACCTGAGCCCCTACAATGAGCAGTTCTTC.

This clonotype came up many times. J is TRBJ1-6 and V is TRBV28, with D hard to call. Trimming stripped 1 base from V and 7 bases from J, with 5 bases between. Germline CDR1 and CDR2: MDHEN and SYDVKM. The CDR3 covers 13 residues. The CDR3 nucleotides read TGTGCCAGCAGTTTATTCCGGAATTCACCCCTCCACTTT. This codes for CASSLFRNSPLHF. The full variable domain, with the rest looked up from reference TRBV28 and TRBJ1-6, is DVKVTQSSRYLVKRTGEKVFLECVQDMDHENMFWYRQDPGLGLRLIYFSYDVKMKEKGDIPEGYSVSREKKERFSLILESASTNQTSMYLCASSLFRNSPLHFGNGTRLTVT.

This clonotype was detected many times. V and J are TRBV18 and TRBJ1-2, with 11 bases identical to TRBD1. The CDR3 sequence is 15 residues long. The germline CDR1 and CDR2 sequences are KGHSH and LQKENI. V was pared by 8 bases and J by 2 bases, with 7 bases of the junction left unmatched. The CDR3 DNA reads TGTGCCAGCAGCCCCGGACAGGGGGCAAACTATGGCTACACCTTC. It specifies CASSPGQGANYGYTF.

J is TRBJ2-3 and V is TRBV20-1; TRBD2 aligns across 10 bases. Per germline, CDR1 DFQATT and CDR2 SNEGSKA (reference sequence). J lost 5 bases, V lost 5 bases, and 7 bases had no gene match. This CDR3 spans 14 amino acids. The CDR3 loop is CSALSGGAIDTQYF. CDR3 DNA: TGCAGTGCTCTGAGCGGGGGGGCAATAGATACGCAGTATTTT.

The rearrangement uses TRBV19 and TRBJ1-1; 10 nucleotides match TRBD1. Germline V gene lookup returns CDR1 LNHDA and CDR2 SQIVND (reference sequence). Trimming cost V 5 bases and J 2 bases; bases outside gene matches: 8. The CDR3 totals 16 residues. The CDR3 sequence: CASSSTGTGVNTEAFF. CDR3 bases: TGTGCCAGTAGTTCAACCGGGACAGGGGTTAACACTGAAGCTTTCTTT.

The genes are TRBV6-5 and TRBJ2-3; possibly TRBD1 for D (5 bases). The CDR3 has 13 residues. The germline V gene has CDR1 MNHEY and CDR2 SVGAGI. Trimming took 6 bases from V and 2 from J, leaving 9 bases between them. The CDR3 coding sequence is TGTGCCAGCAGGCGGACAAACACAGATACGCAGTATTTT. This codes for CASRRTNTDTQYF.

The chain carries TRBV20-1 and TRBJ1-3, with a tentative D call TRBD1 (5 bases). The CDR3 is 16 residues long. Germline values: CDR1 DFQATT, CDR2 SNEGSKA (reference sequence). Trimming left V 3 bases short and J 3 bases short, with 18 bases between. The CDR3 loop is CSASTPRRADGNTIYF. The CDR3 coding sequence is TGCAGTGCTAGTACCCCCCGCAGGGCAGATGGAAACACCATATATTTT.

This chain links TRBV4-2 with TRBJ2-1; D perhaps matches TRBD2 (7 bases). V lost 0 bases and J lost 5, with 11 bases in between. CDR3 size: 15 residues. Germline lookup yields CDR1 LGHNA and CDR2 YNFKEQ. CDR3 region: CASSQEGGPHNEQFF. CDR3 nucleotide sequence: TGTGCCAGCAGCCAAGAGGGGGGGCCTCACAATGAGCAGTTCTTC.

The chain is built from TRBV11-2 and TRBJ2-7; D uncertain. The CDR3 contains 12 residues. Germline values: CDR1 SGHAT, CDR2 FQNNGV. Trimming pared 4 bases from V and 3 bases from J, leaving 7 bases between. The CDR3 sequence is CASSSTDYEQYF. The CDR3, as DNA: TGTGCCAGCAGCTCGACCGACTACGAGCAGTACTTC.

This clonotype occurred many times. The rearrangement joins TRBV7-2 to TRBJ2-1; possibly TRBD2 for D (6 bases). V was pared by 2 bases and J by 3 bases, with 8 bases between. There are 14 residues in the CDR3. Germline values: CDR1 SGHTA, CDR2 FQGNSA. The CDR3: CASSLQTSYNEQFF. Here the CDR3 DNA reads TGTGCCAGCAGCTTACAGACTAGCTACAATGAGCAGTTCTTC.

This clonotype was counted between two and nine times. The chain carries TRBV20-1 and TRBJ2-5; TRBD1 matches at 7 bases. CDR3 length: 15 residues. Germline V gene data show CDR1 as DFQATT and CDR2 as SNEGSKA (reference sequence). With 0 bases clipped from V and 11 bases from J, the junction kept 15 bases outside the gene matches. The CDR3 DNA reads as TGCAGTGCTAGAGAACTGCTAGGACAGGTGTGGGAGCAGTACTTC. Amino acids: CSARELLGQVWEQYF.